One T cell receptor (beta chain) is described in this entry. The record originates from a study of blood T cell repertoires in COVID-19. Study in general: The origin of the acute and convalescent COVID-19 samples was the United States, Italy and Spain. From T cells, B-cell-depleted T cells, or PBMCs came the material, which was cDNA or gDNA.

Trimming at V came to 1 base and at J to 3 bases, leaving 6 bases not matched to a gene. The CDR3 runs 16 residues. Germline loops: CDR1 SGHRS, CDR2 YFSETQ. The repertoire was sequenced with immunoSEQ multiplex PCR; TCRdb's copy has only in-frame clones and lacks some. The sample shows about 240,000 clones, roughly four fifths of them seen only once. Contact with a PCR-confirmed or clinician-diagnosed COVID-19 case occurred within 2 weeks of entry. The sequenced material came from PBMCs or T cells enriched from blood (not recorded which). The source of this sequence is a woman in her thirties or forties who had been exposed to COVID-19. The chain carries TRBV5-1 and TRBJ1-4; 7 bases agree with TRBD1. CDR3 residues: CASSLSSGQPNEKLFF. The CDR3 DNA sequence: TGCGCCAGCAGCTTGTCGTCGGGACAGCCTAATGAAAAACTGTTTTTT.